The 4 T cell receptor beta chains below all came from one sample that was sequenced in a study of blood T cell repertoires in COVID-19. Using immunoSEQ multiplex PCR, the repertoire was profiled, and TCRdb retains in-frame clones only, with some absent. The sample lists some 99,000 clones, 75% to 85% occurring once. The sample taken for sequencing was peripheral blood. These receptors were collected from a man in his sixties or seventies with acute or convalescent COVID-19.

The genes are TRBV12-3 or TRBV12-4 and TRBJ2-5; D gene uncertain. The CDR3 sequence is 13 residues long. The V and J ends lost 5 bases and 1 base respectively, with 8 bases between them. This CDR3 reads CASSLSPQETQYF. As DNA, the CDR3 is TGTGCCAGCAGTCTATCCCCCCAAGAGACCCAGTACTTC.

This clone was counted once. The chain combines TRBV10-1 with TRBJ1-5, with TRBD1 as a possible D gene (5 bases). V was trimmed by 6 bases and J by 2 bases, leaving 26 bases between them. CDR1 and CDR2 from the germline V gene are WNHNN and SYGVQD (reference sequence). There are 19 residues in the CDR3. In DNA, the CDR3 is TGCGCCAGCAGCAAGGACCCCGGGACCTCATCGGGGGGCAATCAGCCCCAGCATTTT. Its translation: CASSKDPGTSSGGNQPQHF.

The chain combines TRBV7-9 with TRBJ1-1; no clear D gene. This CDR3 is built from 14 residues. V was pared by 5 bases and J by 1 base, with 11 bases between. The germline CDR1 and CDR2 sequences are SEHNR and FQNEAQ (reference sequence). In nucleotides, the CDR3 is TGTGCCAGCAGCACCCACTCAGGGAACACTGAAGCTTTCTTT. Amino acid sequence: CASSTHSGNTEAFF.

The genes are TRBV24-1 and TRBJ2-7, with D perhaps matching TRBD2 (5 bases). V was shortened by 3 bases and J by 3 bases, with 8 bases between the two germline ends. CDR1 KGHDR and CDR2 SFDVKD come from the germline V gene. This CDR3 region has 13 residues. The DNA of the CDR3 is TGTGCCACCAGTGATCCCCGGGACTACGAGCAGTACTTC. This sequence encodes CATSDPRDYEQYF.